This record looks at one T cell receptor beta chain sequence and its context. This CDR3 has 15 amino acids. Looked up from germline, CDR1 is PRHDT and CDR2 is FYEKMQ (reference sequence). Trimming took 4 bases from V and 5 from J; bases not matched to a gene: 8. The sample is drawn from a study of T cells after yellow fever vaccination. Via MiXCR, TCRdb re-called the 5' RACE reads, giving one row per CDR3 protein. The profile shows about 400,000 distinct CDR3 sequences, around 10% of them singletons. Sequencing was performed on PBMCs, taken on the day of the first yellow fever vaccination. This TCR came from a man aged 18 to 30 who received the YFV17D yellow fever vaccine. V usage is TRBV13 and J usage is TRBJ2-1; 7 bases are shared with TRBD1. The CDR3 protein is CASSSTGTVNNEQFF. CDR3 DNA sequence: TGTGCCAGCAGCTCGACCGGGACAGTCAACAATGAGCAGTTCTTC.